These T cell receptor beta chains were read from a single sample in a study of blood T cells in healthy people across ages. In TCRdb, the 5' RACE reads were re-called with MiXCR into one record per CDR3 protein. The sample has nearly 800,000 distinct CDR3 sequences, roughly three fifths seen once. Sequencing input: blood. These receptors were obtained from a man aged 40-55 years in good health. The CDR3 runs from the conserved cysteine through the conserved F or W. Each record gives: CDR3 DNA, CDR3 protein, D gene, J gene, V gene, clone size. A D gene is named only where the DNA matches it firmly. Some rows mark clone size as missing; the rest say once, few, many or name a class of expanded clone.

CDR3 DNA: TGTGTCAGCAGCAATATCCTTCAGTACTCTGGGGCCAACGTCCTGACTTTC
CDR3 protein: CVSSNILQYSGANVLTF
D gene: NA
J gene: TRBJ2-6
V gene: TRBV7-9
clone size: NA

CDR3 DNA: TGTGCCAGCAGTGAAGGACAATATAACTATGGCTACACCTTC
CDR3 protein: CASSEGQYNYGYTF
D gene: NA
J gene: TRBJ1-2
V gene: TRBV6-1
clone size: NA

CDR3 DNA: TGTGCCAGCAGGGCAGGCAATAGCAATCAGCCCCAGCATTTT
CDR3 protein: CASRAGNSNQPQHF
D gene: NA
J gene: TRBJ1-5
V gene: TRBV28
clone size: once

CDR3 DNA: TGTGCTAGACTCGACCCGGTCACCTATCGCGAGCAGTACTTC
CDR3 protein: CARLDPVTYREQYF
D gene: NA
J gene: TRBJ2-7
V gene: TRBV12-5
clone size: NA

CDR3 DNA: TGCAGTGCCCGGGGGCCTAGCGGATACACAGATACGCAGTATTTT
CDR3 protein: CSARGPSGYTDTQYF
D gene: NA
J gene: TRBJ2-3
V gene: TRBV20-1
clone size: once

CDR3 DNA: TGTGCCAGCAGAAACAATGAGCAGTTCTTC
CDR3 protein: CASRNNEQFF
D gene: NA
J gene: TRBJ2-1
V gene: TRBV28
clone size: many

CDR3 DNA: TGTGCCAGCAGCTCTAGCAGGGGCAATTCACCCCTCCACTTT
CDR3 protein: CASSSSRGNSPLHF
D gene: NA
J gene: TRBJ1-6
V gene: TRBV7-2
clone size: NA

CDR3 DNA: TGTGCTAGTGGTTTGGACCCGAGGAGCGCCTACACAGATACGCAGTATTTT
CDR3 protein: CASGLDPRSAYTDTQYF
D gene: NA
J gene: TRBJ2-3
V gene: TRBV12-5
clone size: few

CDR3 DNA: TGTGCCAGCAGTTTGGGACAGGATGACTATGGCTACACCTTC
CDR3 protein: CASSLGQDDYGYTF
D gene: TRBD1
J gene: TRBJ1-2
V gene: TRBV6-6
clone size: NA

CDR3 DNA: TGTGCCATCAGTGAGGCAGGGTTTCAGGGTGGGGCCAACGTCCTGACTTTC
CDR3 protein: CAISEAGFQGGANVLTF
D gene: NA
J gene: TRBJ2-6
V gene: TRBV10-3
clone size: NA

CDR3 DNA: TGCGCCAGCAGCTTGTGGGGGAAAAACTACGAGCAGTACTTC
CDR3 protein: CASSLWGKNYEQYF
D gene: NA
J gene: TRBJ2-7
V gene: TRBV5-1
clone size: few

CDR3 DNA: TGTGCCAGCAGCCGCCTTAGCGGGGCACAAGAGACCCAGTACTTC
CDR3 protein: CASSRLSGAQETQYF
D gene: TRBD2
J gene: TRBJ2-5
V gene: TRBV7-7
clone size: few

CDR3 DNA: TGTGCCAGCAGCTTAGGCGGTAGCGGGGGGGCAGATACGCAGTATTTT
CDR3 protein: CASSLGGSGGADTQYF
D gene: TRBD2
J gene: TRBJ2-3
V gene: TRBV7-2
clone size: few

CDR3 DNA: TGTGCCAGCAGTAAGGGGTTGGGGGGGGACACTGAAGCTTTCTTT
CDR3 protein: CASSKGLGGDTEAFF
D gene: NA
J gene: TRBJ1-1
V gene: TRBV27
clone size: NA

CDR3 DNA: TGTGCCAGCAGTTATCCCCAGGGTACGGCACAAGAGACCCAGTACTTC
CDR3 protein: CASSYPQGTAQETQYF
D gene: NA
J gene: TRBJ2-5
V gene: TRBV6-2/TRBV6-3
clone size: NA

CDR3 DNA: TGCGCCAGCAGCCCCGTGGCGGGGTCTAGCGGGAGGTCAGATACGCAGTATTTT
CDR3 protein: CASSPVAGSSGRSDTQYF
D gene: TRBD2
J gene: TRBJ2-3
V gene: TRBV4-3
clone size: NA

CDR3 DNA: TGCAGCGCTCACTGTCCCCTCTCAGGGGTTTGGGATTCTGACTATGGCTACACCTTC
CDR3 protein: CSAHCPLSGVWDSDYGYTF
D gene: NA
J gene: TRBJ1-2
V gene: TRBV29-1
clone size: NA

CDR3 DNA: TGCGCCAGCAGCCCGGAGGACAGAAAAGGTGGCTACACCTTC
CDR3 protein: CASSPEDRKGGYTF
D gene: NA
J gene: TRBJ1-2
V gene: TRBV4-1
clone size: NA

CDR3 DNA: TGTGCCTCGAAGACAGGGTCGGCCAAAAACATTCAGTACTTC
CDR3 protein: CASKTGSAKNIQYF
D gene: TRBD1
J gene: TRBJ2-4
V gene: TRBV12-3/TRBV12-4
clone size: NA

CDR3 DNA: TGTGCCAGCAGCTTCGGCGGGTTGGGCACAGATACGCAGTATTTT
CDR3 protein: CASSFGGLGTDTQYF
D gene: NA
J gene: TRBJ2-3
V gene: TRBV7-2
clone size: NA

CDR3 DNA: TGTGCCAGCAGCTCCTTTACTAGCGGGAGAGGGAATGAGCAGTTCTTC
CDR3 protein: CASSSFTSGRGNEQFF
D gene: TRBD2
J gene: TRBJ2-1
V gene: TRBV5-4
clone size: NA

CDR3 DNA: TGCAGCGTTGAAGTCTTATACCGGGACAGGGAGCGTCAAGATACGCAGTATTTT
CDR3 protein: CSVEVLYRDRERQDTQYF
D gene: TRBD1
J gene: TRBJ2-3
V gene: TRBV29-1
clone size: NA

CDR3 DNA: TGTGCCAGCAGCCCCGTGGTCGGGAGAAACACTGAAGCTTTCTTT
CDR3 protein: CASSPVVGRNTEAFF
D gene: NA
J gene: TRBJ1-1
V gene: TRBV6-5
clone size: NA

CDR3 DNA: TGTGCCAGCAACAACCCGGGGAGGGGTTATGGCTACACCTTC
CDR3 protein: CASNNPGRGYGYTF
D gene: NA
J gene: TRBJ1-2
V gene: TRBV28
clone size: NA

CDR3 DNA: TGTGCCAGCAGCAGGGACAGGGGGCTGTTGAACACTGAAGCTTTCTTT
CDR3 protein: CASSRDRGLLNTEAFF
D gene: TRBD1
J gene: TRBJ1-1
V gene: TRBV28
clone size: NA

CDR3 DNA: TGTGCCAGCAGTTCGCGGGACAGGGCTAATGAAAAACTGTTTTTT
CDR3 protein: CASSSRDRANEKLFF
D gene: TRBD1
J gene: TRBJ1-4
V gene: TRBV27
clone size: NA

CDR3 DNA: TGTGCCGGCAGCTTAGACCCTTGGACTGAAGCTTTCTTT
CDR3 protein: CAGSLDPWTEAFF
D gene: NA
J gene: TRBJ1-1
V gene: TRBV11-3
clone size: NA

CDR3 DNA: TGCAGTGCTCTCTTTACCGGGACTAGCGGATACAATGAGCAGTACTTC
CDR3 protein: CSALFTGTSGYNEQYF
D gene: TRBD2
J gene: TRBJ2-7
V gene: TRBV20-1
clone size: NA

CDR3 DNA: TGTGCCAGCAGTTACTCGTCAGGGGGCAAATACGAGCAGTACTTC
CDR3 protein: CASSYSSGGKYEQYF
D gene: TRBD1
J gene: TRBJ2-7
V gene: TRBV6-6
clone size: NA

CDR3 DNA: TGCGCCAGCAGCCAAGGTTCCTCTAACTATGGCTACACCTTC
CDR3 protein: CASSQGSSNYGYTF
D gene: NA
J gene: TRBJ1-2
V gene: TRBV4-1
clone size: NA

CDR3 DNA: TGTGCCCTAAGGGGCCTAGCGGGCAATGAGCAGTTCTTC
CDR3 protein: CALRGLAGNEQFF
D gene: TRBD2
J gene: TRBJ2-1
V gene: TRBV7-9
clone size: NA

CDR3 DNA: TGTGCCAGCTCAGGTTTCTCTTCGGGTGACGACGGCTACACCTTC
CDR3 protein: CASSGFSSGDDGYTF
D gene: NA
J gene: TRBJ1-2
V gene: TRBV18
clone size: few

CDR3 DNA: TGTGCTAGCAAAATCCAGGGGGCTGGAACTGAAGCTTTCTTT
CDR3 protein: CASKIQGAGTEAFF
D gene: TRBD1
J gene: TRBJ1-1
V gene: TRBV12-5
clone size: NA

CDR3 DNA: TGCAGTGCTAGACAGGACTCCTACGAGCAGTACTTC
CDR3 protein: CSARQDSYEQYF
D gene: NA
J gene: TRBJ2-7
V gene: TRBV20-1
clone size: NA

CDR3 DNA: TGTGCCAGCAGCGTGGGAACAGTCAGCGGAAACACTGAAGCTTTCTTT
CDR3 protein: CASSVGTVSGNTEAFF
D gene: NA
J gene: TRBJ1-1
V gene: TRBV9
clone size: once

CDR3 DNA: TGTGCCAGCAGATTCCCGGGACACCCTTCCTACGAGCAGTACTTC
CDR3 protein: CASRFPGHPSYEQYF
D gene: NA
J gene: TRBJ2-7
V gene: TRBV28
clone size: few

CDR3 DNA: TGCAGCGCCACCGGGACAGGGCTTGGCACTGAAGCTTTCTTT
CDR3 protein: CSATGTGLGTEAFF
D gene: TRBD1
J gene: TRBJ1-1
V gene: TRBV29-1
clone size: few

CDR3 DNA: TGTGCCGCCGGGACAGGGGGCTCCGAGCAGTACTTC
CDR3 protein: CAAGTGGSEQYF
D gene: TRBD1
J gene: TRBJ2-7
V gene: TRBV6-5
clone size: NA

CDR3 DNA: TGCGCCAGCAGTCCGGCGGCGATAATGGGGCGGGATGAGCAGTTCTTC
CDR3 protein: CASSPAAIMGRDEQFF
D gene: NA
J gene: TRBJ2-1
V gene: TRBV5-1
clone size: few

CDR3 DNA: TGTGCCAGCAGTTTACGGCGGCAGAACTACGAGCAGTACTTC
CDR3 protein: CASSLRRQNYEQYF
D gene: NA
J gene: TRBJ2-7
V gene: TRBV28
clone size: NA

CDR3 DNA: TGTGCCAGCAGTTTATGGACTGAGCAGTACTTC
CDR3 protein: CASSLWTEQYF
D gene: NA
J gene: TRBJ2-7
V gene: TRBV28
clone size: NA